These 5 T cell receptor beta chains were sequenced from one sample in a study of blood T cell repertoires in COVID-19. Clones were read by immunoSEQ multiplex PCR, and TCRdb kept only the in-frame ones, dropping some. The top ten hold over 0.2% of the sample, which has around 700,000 clones, 85% to 90% seen once. Sequencing was done on a sample of peripheral blood. Receptors originate from a young woman with acute or convalescent COVID-19.

The V call is TRBV7-2, the J call TRBJ2-7, with 9 bases lining up with TRBD2. The CDR3 runs 14 residues. Looked up from germline, CDR1 is SGHTA and CDR2 is FQGNSA. The trim removed 2 bases at V and 5 bases at J, leaving 4 bases unmatched. The CDR3 DNA reads TGTGCCAGCAGCTTAATAGCGGGGGTTCACGAGCAGTACTTC. It yields the protein CASSLIAGVHEQYF.

The V gene is TRBV28, the J gene TRBJ1-5; 10 positions match TRBD1. The V gene's germline CDR1 is MDHEN and CDR2 SYDVKM. V was pared by 4 bases and J by 3 bases, with 6 bases of the junction left unmatched. This CDR3 contains 16 residues. CDR3 coding DNA: TGTGCCAGCAGTTCCGGGACAGGGGTTGCCAATCAGCCCCAGCATTTT. Protein product: CASSSGTGVANQPQHF.

The chain is built from TRBV7-6 and TRBJ2-2; 7 nucleotides agree with TRBD1. CDR1 and CDR2 from the germline V gene are SGHVS and FNYEAQ. The V segment lost 5 bases and the J segment 2 bases; nucleotides outside the gene matches: 5. The CDR3 contains 15 residues. CDR3 region: CASSHGQVNTGELFF. The CDR3 DNA is TGTGCCAGCAGCCACGGACAGGTTAACACCGGGGAGCTGTTTTTT.

Note on this clone: The identical CDR3 is also encoded by other nucleotide sequences in the sample. This chain connects TRBV13 to TRBJ1-1; the D is unclear. The CDR3 consists of 13 residues. Germline V gene data show CDR1 as PRHDT and CDR2 as FYEKMQ (reference sequence). The V gene lost 0 bases and the J gene lost 6 bases, with 8 bases spanning the gap. The CDR3 loop reads CASSLGREAEAFF. CDR3 nucleotide sequence: TGTGCCAGCAGCTTAGGCCGGGAAGCTGAAGCTTTCTTT.

This clone occurred once. This rearrangement joins TRBV7-9 to TRBJ1-5; D is perhaps TRBD1 (5 bases). CDR3 length equals 17 residues. CDR1 and CDR2 (germline): SEHNR, FQNEAQ (reference sequence). V lost 1 base and J lost 0, with 13 bases in between. CDR3 sequence (DNA): TGTGCCAGCAGCTTAGGGGCGGGGGGAGATAGCAATCAGCCCCAGCATTTT. Protein sequence: CASSLGAGGDSNQPQHF.